These 2 T cell receptor beta chains were all obtained from the same sample, sequenced in a study of T cells in narcolepsy. The protocol was immunoSEQ multiplex PCR, while the TCRdb copy is restricted to in-frame clones and leaves out a portion. The sample lists about 40,000 clones, approximately 85% occurring once. The sequenced sample was CD45RA- memory CD4+ T cells from PBMCs. The receptors originated from a human donor with narcolepsy.

This sequence joins TRBV2 and TRBJ2-4; D remains unclear. This CDR3 spans 14 amino acids. Germline CDR1 reads SNHLY; CDR2 reads FYNNEI. Trimming took 3 bases from V and 8 from J, leaving 14 bases between them. The CDR3: CASSDLGTPDIQYF. CDR3 sequence (DNA): TGTGCCAGCAGTGACTTGGGAACCCCGGACATTCAGTACTTC.

V and J are TRBV10-3 and TRBJ1-2, with TRBD1 identical over 8 bases. The V segment lost 4 bases and the J segment 8 bases; nucleotides outside the gene matches: 9. This CDR3 has 14 residues. Germline V lookup: CDR1 ENHRY, CDR2 SYGVKD. The CDR3 reads CAISGTGNVGGYTF. CDR3 bases: TGTGCCATCAGTGGGACAGGGAACGTCGGGGGCTACACCTTC.